One and the same sample provided the 2 T cell receptor beta chains below, sequenced in a study of cytomegalovirus exposure and HLA in healthy donors. Use of 60 Vbeta and 13 Jbeta primers characterized the PCR. Some clones are missing from TCRdb's copy, which holds only in-frame ones; the method was immunoSEQ multiplex PCR. The sample carries 150,000 to 200,000 clones, roughly 70% recorded once. The sample comprised PBMCs. The receptors shown here come from a male donor in good health and CMV-seronegative.

The chain combines TRBV13 with TRBJ1-1; 8 bases line up with TRBD1. Trimming at V came to 4 bases and at J to 1 base, leaving 5 bases not matched to a gene. The CDR3 is 15 amino acids. From germline, CDR1 is PRHDT and CDR2 FYEKMQ (reference sequence). CDR3 bases: TGTGCCAGCAGCTCGAGGGACAGGAGGAACACTGAAGCTTTCTTT. Its translation: CASSSRDRRNTEAFF. The whole variable domain, remainder taken from reference TRBV13 and TRBJ1-1, is AAGVIQSPRHLIKEKRETATLKCYPIPRHDTVYWYQQGPGQDPQFLISFYEKMQSDKGSIPDRFSAQQFSDYHSELNMSSLELGDSALYFCASSSRDRRNTEAFFGQGTRLTVV.

The CDR3 DNA reads TGTGCCAGCAGCGTGGGACAGGGGAGGAGTGAGCAGTTCTTC. This codes for CASSVGQGRSEQFF. The chain employs TRBV9 and TRBJ2-1; 10 nucleotides line up with TRBD1. Germline V CDR1 and CDR2: SGDLS, YYNGEE. V lost 2 bases and J lost 9; bases outside the gene matches: 5. CDR3 length equals 14 residues.